This T cell receptor (beta chain) appears in the sequencing data of a study of blood T cell repertoires in COVID-19. Study-level background: The study drew acute and convalescent COVID-19 samples from the United States, Italy and Spain. The cDNA or gDNA used as material had been derived from T cells, B-cell-depleted T cells, or PBMCs.

Germline CDR1 and CDR2: SGHTA and FQGTGA. Trimming removed 4 bases from V and 4 bases from J; junction bases left unmatched: 5. This CDR3 spans 15 amino acids. Sequencing was performed with immunoSEQ multiplex PCR; in TCRdb, only in-frame clones are kept and a portion is missing. Counted here are about 110,000 clones, over 70% occurring once; the ten biggest clones make up roughly 0.83%. The chain joins TRBV7-3 to TRBJ2-1; TRBD2 matches 9 bases. This receptor was identified in a woman in her 70s with acute or convalescent COVID-19. Sequencing was done on a sample of peripheral blood. The CDR3 spells CASSSSSGIYNEQFF. The CDR3, as DNA: TGTGCCAGCAGCTCCTCTAGCGGGATATACAATGAGCAGTTCTTC. Supplemented by reference TRBV7-3 and TRBJ2-1, the full variable domain reads GAGVSQTPSNKVTEKGKYVELRCDPISGHTALYWYRQSLGQGPEFLIYFQGTGAADDSGLPNDRFFAVRPEGSVSTLKIQRTERGDSAVYLCASSSSSGIYNEQFFGPGTRLTVL.